The following is a T cell receptor beta chain sequence with its context. The target antigen is unknown. The data were taken from a study of T-cell reconstitution after alpha-beta-depleted transplantation in children. Study results and limitations: A year post-transplant, T-cell counts and diversity derived mostly from newly produced T cells. It was reported that alpha-beta T cells came from several hundred expanded graft clones (about two months after transplant). Surviving recipient T cells and thymic progenitors accounted for the high day-60 TCRbeta diversity observed in some patients.

Germline assignment: CDR1 SGHRS and CDR2 YFSETQ. CDR3 length equals 16 residues. V trimming: 4 bases; J trimming: 3 bases; junction bases outside the gene matches: 8. Unique molecular identifiers were incorporated into the prepared TCRbeta library. MiXCR, applied by TCRdb to the PCR reads, yields one record per CDR3 protein. Of about 1,000,000 distinct CDR3 sequences listed, about 29% were seen once; the top ten hold approximately 30%. V gene TRBV5-1 combines with J gene TRBJ1-5, with 9 bases fitting TRBD1. The clonotype was recovered from a boy in the first two years of life who had a stem cell transplant for SCID, so the T cells may come from the graft donor. The sequencing here drew on PBMCs, mostly from graft donor cells, taken 360 days after TCRalphabeta/CD19-depleted stem cell transplant. DNA of the CDR3: TGCGCCAGCAGCCCGACCGGGACAGGGCCCAATCAGCCCCAGCATTTT. Its translation is CASSPTGTGPNQPQHF.